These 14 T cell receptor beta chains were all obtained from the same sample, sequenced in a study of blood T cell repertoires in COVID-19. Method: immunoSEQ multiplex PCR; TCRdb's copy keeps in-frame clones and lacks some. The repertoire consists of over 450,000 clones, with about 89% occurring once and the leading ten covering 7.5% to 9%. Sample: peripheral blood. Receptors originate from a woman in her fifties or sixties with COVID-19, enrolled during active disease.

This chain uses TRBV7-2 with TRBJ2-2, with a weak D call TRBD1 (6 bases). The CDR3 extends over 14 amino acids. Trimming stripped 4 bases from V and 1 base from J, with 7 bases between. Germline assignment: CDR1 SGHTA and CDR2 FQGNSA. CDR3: CASSSQGNTGELFF. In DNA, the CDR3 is TGTGCCAGCAGCTCACAGGGGAACACCGGGGAGCTGTTTTTT.

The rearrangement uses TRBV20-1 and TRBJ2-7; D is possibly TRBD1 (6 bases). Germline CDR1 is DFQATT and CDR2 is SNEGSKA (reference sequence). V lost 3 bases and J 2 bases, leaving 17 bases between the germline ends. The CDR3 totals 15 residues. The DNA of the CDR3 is TGCAGTGCTAGTAGACTCACAGGGATCGCCTACGAGCAGTACTTC. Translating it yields CSASRLTGIAYEQYF.

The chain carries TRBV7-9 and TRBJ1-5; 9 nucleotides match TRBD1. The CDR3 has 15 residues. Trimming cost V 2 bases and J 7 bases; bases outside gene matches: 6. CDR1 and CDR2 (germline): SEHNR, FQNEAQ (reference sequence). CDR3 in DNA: TGTGCCAGCAGCTTAACCCGGGACAGGGAACAGCCCCAGCATTTT. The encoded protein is CASSLTRDREQPQHF.

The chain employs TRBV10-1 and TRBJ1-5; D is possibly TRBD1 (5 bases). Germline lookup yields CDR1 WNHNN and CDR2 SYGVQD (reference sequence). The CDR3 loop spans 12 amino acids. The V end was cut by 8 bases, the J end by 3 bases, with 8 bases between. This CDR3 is CASDSPNQPQHF. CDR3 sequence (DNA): TGCGCCAGCGACAGCCCCAATCAGCCCCAGCATTTT.

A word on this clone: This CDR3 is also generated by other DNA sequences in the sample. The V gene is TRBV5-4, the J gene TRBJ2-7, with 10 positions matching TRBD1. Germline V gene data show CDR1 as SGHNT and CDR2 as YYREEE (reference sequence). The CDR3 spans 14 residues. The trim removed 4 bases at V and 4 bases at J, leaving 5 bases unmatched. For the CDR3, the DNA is TGTGCCAGCAGCCTGGGGACAGGGGTTTACGAGCAGTACTTC. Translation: CASSLGTGVYEQYF.

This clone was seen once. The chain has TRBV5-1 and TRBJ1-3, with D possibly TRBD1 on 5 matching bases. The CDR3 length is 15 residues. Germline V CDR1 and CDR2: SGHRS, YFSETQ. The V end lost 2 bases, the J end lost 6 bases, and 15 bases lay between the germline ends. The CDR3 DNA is TGCGCCAGCAGCTTTGCGTTGGGGGGGGAAAACACCATATATTTT. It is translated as CASSFALGGENTIYF. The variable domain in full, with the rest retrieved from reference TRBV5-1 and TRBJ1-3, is KAGVTQTPRYLIKTRGQQVTLSCSPISGHRSVSWYQQTPGQGLQFLFEYFSETQRNKGNFPGRFSGRQFSNSRSEMNVSTLELGDSALYLCASSFALGGENTIYFGEGSWLTVV.

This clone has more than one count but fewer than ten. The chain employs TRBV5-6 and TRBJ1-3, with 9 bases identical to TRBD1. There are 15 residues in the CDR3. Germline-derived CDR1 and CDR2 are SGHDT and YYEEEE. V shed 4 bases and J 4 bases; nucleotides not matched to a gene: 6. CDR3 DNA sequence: TGTGCCAGCAGCCCGGACAGGGGAGGAGGAAACACCATATATTTT. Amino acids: CASSPDRGGGNTIYF.

As DNA, the CDR3 is TGCGCCAGCAGCTTTACAGGGGAAGATACGCAGTATTTT. Its translation is CASSFTGEDTQYF. The V gene is TRBV5-1, the J gene TRBJ2-3; TRBD1 agrees at 7 bases. The CDR3 is 13 amino acids. Germline V lookup: CDR1 SGHRS, CDR2 YFSETQ. After removal of 2 bases from V and 5 bases from J, the junction contained 2 bases not matched to a gene.

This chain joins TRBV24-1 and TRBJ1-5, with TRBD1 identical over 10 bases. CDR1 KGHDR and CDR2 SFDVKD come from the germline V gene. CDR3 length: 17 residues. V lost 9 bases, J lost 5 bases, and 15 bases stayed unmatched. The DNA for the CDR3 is TGTGCCACCCCCCCTCCCGGGGACAGGGGATGTGATCAGCCCCAGCATTTT. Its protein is CATPPPGDRGCDQPQHF.

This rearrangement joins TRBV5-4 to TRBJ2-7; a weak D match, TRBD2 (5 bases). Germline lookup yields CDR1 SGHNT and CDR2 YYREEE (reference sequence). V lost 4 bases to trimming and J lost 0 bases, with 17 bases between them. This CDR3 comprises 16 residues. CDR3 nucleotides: TGTGCCAGCAGCAGCGGTTTTGGACGGCGCTCCTACGAGCAGTACTTC. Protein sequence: CASSSGFGRRSYEQYF.

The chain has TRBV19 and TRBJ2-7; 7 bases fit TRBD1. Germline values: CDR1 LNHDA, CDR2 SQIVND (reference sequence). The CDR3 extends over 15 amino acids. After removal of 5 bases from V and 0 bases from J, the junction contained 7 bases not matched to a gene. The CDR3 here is CASSPRTGSSYEQYF. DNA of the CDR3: TGTGCCAGTAGTCCCAGGACAGGAAGCTCCTACGAGCAGTACTTC.

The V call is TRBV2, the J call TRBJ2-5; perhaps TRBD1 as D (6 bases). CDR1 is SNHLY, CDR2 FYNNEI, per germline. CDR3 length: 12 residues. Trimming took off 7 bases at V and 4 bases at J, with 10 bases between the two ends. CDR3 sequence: CASNVGAETQYF. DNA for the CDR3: TGTGCCAGCAACGTGGGGGCAGAGACCCAGTACTTC.

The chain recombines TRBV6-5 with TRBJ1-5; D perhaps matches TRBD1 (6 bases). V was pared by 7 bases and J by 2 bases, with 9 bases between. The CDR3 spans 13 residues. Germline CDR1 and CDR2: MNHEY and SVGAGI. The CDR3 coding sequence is TGTGCCAGCACCTCAGGGGGCAATCAGCCCCAGCATTTT. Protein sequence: CASTSGGNQPQHF.

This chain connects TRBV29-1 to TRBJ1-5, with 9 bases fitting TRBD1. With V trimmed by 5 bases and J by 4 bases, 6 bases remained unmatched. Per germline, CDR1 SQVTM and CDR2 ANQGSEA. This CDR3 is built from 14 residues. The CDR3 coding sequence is TGCAGCGTTATCGCCGGGACAGGGAATCAGCCCCAGCATTTT. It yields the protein CSVIAGTGNQPQHF.